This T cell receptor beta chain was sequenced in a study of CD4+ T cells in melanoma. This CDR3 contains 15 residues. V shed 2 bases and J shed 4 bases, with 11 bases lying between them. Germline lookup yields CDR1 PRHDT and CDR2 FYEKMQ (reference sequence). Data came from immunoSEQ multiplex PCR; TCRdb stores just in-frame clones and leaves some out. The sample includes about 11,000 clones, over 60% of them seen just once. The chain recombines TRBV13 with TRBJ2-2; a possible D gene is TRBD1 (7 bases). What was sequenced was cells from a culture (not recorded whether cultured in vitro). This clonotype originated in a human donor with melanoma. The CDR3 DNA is TGTGCCAGCAGCTTACGGAGGGGGCTCACCGGGGAGCTGTTTTTT. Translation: CASSLRRGLTGELFF.